This passage covers 26 T cell receptor beta chains from one sample sequenced in a study of tumor and adjacent non-tumor tissue in lung cancer. Three rounds of nested PCR, following a modified ARM-PCR protocol, produced the TCRbeta library. Each CDR3 protein gets one entry after TCRdb re-called the multiplex PCR reads with MiXCR. The repertoire holds over 40,000 distinct CDR3 sequences, with about 70% as singletons. The template was RNA from unsorted bulk tissue. More than 3 cm separated this lung sample from the edge of the tumor. Sequenced sample: distant non-tumor lung tissue. The receptors originated from a woman aged 55-75 years with non-small cell lung cancer.

Ten or more counts support this clonotype. This sequence joins TRBV12-3 or TRBV12-4 and TRBJ2-1, with TRBD2 matching over 11 bases. The CDR3 runs to 17 residues. The J segment lost 8 bases and the V segment lost 5 bases, leaving 14 bases of the junction unmatched. CDR3 sequence reads: CASSLRVAGGPRDEQFF. CDR3 in DNA: TGTGCCAGCAGTCTGAGGGTAGCGGGGGGGCCAAGGGATGAGCAGTTCTTC.

The sample holds one count of this clonotype. The rearrangement links TRBV5-6 to TRBJ1-2, with a possible D match to TRBD1 (5 bases). The CDR3 contains 15 residues. Looked up from germline, CDR1 is SGHDT and CDR2 is YYEEEE. The V gene lost 0 bases and the J gene lost 7 bases, with 16 bases spanning the gap. CDR3 in amino acids: CASSLGLQGATGYTF. The CDR3 region has the DNA TGTGCCAGCAGCTTGGGTTTGCAAGGGGCCACTGGCTACACCTTC.

This sequence joins TRBV29-1 and TRBJ2-3; TRBD1 matches at 7 bases. The germline V gene encodes CDR1 SQVTM and CDR2 ANQGSEA. The CDR3 loop spans 13 amino acids. The DNA for the CDR3 is TGCAGGGTCGAGACAGGGAGCACAGATACGCAGTATTTT. Residues: CRVETGSTDTQYF.

Notes on this clonotype: The junction and the germline gene differ at one end; a read error may be behind it. J is TRBJ1-1 and V is TRBV7-8; TRBD1 might be the D (5 bases). Per the germline V gene, CDR1 is SGHVS and CDR2 is FQNEAQ. This CDR3 region has 18 residues. CDR3 sequence: CAGSSSWGGIDGVSEAFF. The CDR3 nucleotides are TGTGCCGGCAGCTCTAGTTGGGGGGGGATAGATGGTGTCTCTGAAGCTTTCTTT.

Comment on this clonotype: At one of its ends the junction is not consistent with the germline gene, which may arise from a read error. This chain connects TRBV12-3 or TRBV12-4 to TRBJ1-1; D unclear. The CDR3 length is 14 residues. This CDR3 reads CAGSLKGSNTEAFF. CDR3 DNA sequence: TGTGCCGGCAGTTTAAAGGGCTCTAACACTGAAGCTTTCTTT.

For this clonotype: The junction departs from the called germline gene at one end, perhaps through a read error. CDR3 protein: CASSLREETDTQYF. As DNA, the CDR3 is TGTGCCAGCAGCCTGAGGGAAGAGACAGATACACAGTATTTT. The gene calls are TRBV6-2 or TRBV6-3 and TRBJ2-3, with D perhaps assigned TRBD1 or TRBD2 (5 bases each). The CDR3 contains 14 residues. From germline, CDR1 is MNHEY and CDR2 SVGEGT.

In regard to this clonotype: Possible read error: a much larger clone is one base away. The chain uses TRBV6-5 and TRBJ1-1; 7 bases fit TRBD1. Germline loops: CDR1 MNHEY, CDR2 SVGAGI. The CDR3 is made up of 13 amino acids. J was trimmed by 6 bases and V by 6 bases; bases with no gene match: 7. CDR3 sequence: CASRMTGSAEAFF. The CDR3, as DNA: TGTGCCAGCAGAATGACAGGGTCGGCTGAAGCTTTCTTT.

About this clonotype: Germline and junction disagree at one end, which may indicate a read error. The chain couples TRBV6-2 or TRBV6-3 to TRBJ2-4; D is ambiguous. The CDR3 spans 13 residues. Looked up from germline, CDR1 is MNHEY and CDR2 is SVGEGT. The CDR3 reads CASSYDVQNIRYF. The CDR3 nucleotides are TGTGCCAGCAGTTACGATGTCCAAAACATTAGGTATTTC.

With respect to this clonotype: The junction departs from germline at one end; a sequencing error may be responsible. The chain is built from TRBV12-3 or TRBV12-4 and TRBJ1-5; the D gene is possibly TRBD1 (5 bases). The CDR3 runs 14 residues. The CDR3 spells CDSSFSTGNPPQHF. In DNA, the CDR3 is TGCGACAGCAGTTTTTCTACGGGCAATCCGCCCCAGCATTTT.

In the case of this clonotype: This CDR3 is missing its conserved last phenylalanine or tryptophan, likely due to a read error. This chain links TRBV4-1 with TRBJ1-5; D unresolved. Germline V lookup: CDR1 MGHRA, CDR2 YSYEKL. There are 15 residues in the CDR3. CDR3 residues: CASSPAGNSNQLQHY. In DNA, the CDR3 is TGCGCCAGCAGCCCAGCCGGGAATAGCAATCAGCTCCAGCATTAT.

Turning to this clonotype: A junction end diverges from the germline sequence, so it may reflect a read error. The CDR3 DNA follows: TGTGCCAGCAGCTTAAGGCCGGGCCCAGGGAGGGAGGCCCAATACTTC. Protein: CASSLRPGPGREAQYF. The V call is TRBV11-3, the J call TRBJ2-5; 7 bases map to TRBD2. Germline CDR1 is SGHNT and CDR2 is YENEEA. The CDR3 is 16 amino acids.

The rearrangement uses TRBV20-1 and TRBJ2-5; D may be TRBD2 (6 bases). Germline V gene data show CDR1 as DFQATT and CDR2 as SNEGSKA (reference sequence). Trimming cost V 6 bases and J 5 bases, with 22 bases left between them. CDR3 length equals 15 residues. CDR3 sequence reads: CSAHPSRRVGETQYF. The CDR3 coding sequence is TGCAGTGCCCATCCCTCCAGGAGGGTGGGGGAGACCCAGTACTTC.

As to this clonotype: Germline is not matched at one junction end, which may reflect a read error. The V call is TRBV6-1, the J call TRBJ2-3; D may be TRBD2 (5 bases). There are 13 residues in the CDR3. Germline CDR1 MNHNS, CDR2 SASEGT. CDR3 sequence: CASRSGGSDTQYF. In DNA, the CDR3 is TGTGCTAGCAGGAGCGGTGGGAGTGATACGCAGTATTTT.

The rearrangement uses TRBV11-2 and TRBJ1-5; D is undetermined. Germline V gene lookup returns CDR1 SGHAT and CDR2 FQNNGV. The germline V and J ends were trimmed by 0 bases and 11 bases, with 11 bases remaining between them. The CDR3 loop spans 13 amino acids. CDR3 DNA sequence: TGTGCCAGCAGCTTAGAAAGCAATAAGTCCCAGCATTTT. The encoded protein is CASSLESNKSQHF. Variable domain in full (rest from reference TRBV11-2 and TRBJ1-5): EAGVAQSPRYKIIEKRQSVAFWCNPISGHATLYWYQQILGQGPKLLIQFQNNGVVDDSQLPKDRFSAERLKGVDSTLKIQPAKLEDSAVYLCASSLESNKSQHFGDGTRLSIL.

About this clonotype: One junction end does not reproduce the germline sequence, and a read error may be involved. The chain joins TRBV20-1 to TRBJ2-7, with no clear D. The CDR3 is 12 residues long. The germline V gene encodes CDR1 DFQATT and CDR2 SNEGSKA (reference sequence). The CDR3 DNA reads TGCAATGCTGATGGGCGCATACGAGAGCAGTACTTC. This sequence encodes CNADGRIREQYF.

This chain joins TRBV29-1 and TRBJ2-1; 11 bases map to TRBD2. V lost 6 bases, J lost 0 bases, and 7 bases stayed unmatched. The CDR3 has 16 amino acids. The V gene's germline CDR1 is SQVTM and CDR2 ANQGSEA. In DNA, the CDR3 is TGCAGCGTCAGGACTAGCGGGCCCAACTCCTACAATGAGCAGTTCTTC. The encoded protein is CSVRTSGPNSYNEQFF.

The genes are TRBV11-2 and TRBJ2-7; D is undetermined. The germline V gene encodes CDR1 SGHAT and CDR2 FQNNGV. The CDR3 is made up of 14 amino acids. V lost 2 bases and J lost 3, with 11 bases in between. CDR3 region: CASSLLIGRYEQYF. The CDR3 region has the DNA TGTGCCAGCAGCTTACTAATAGGGCGCTACGAGCAGTACTTC.

Points on this clonotype: A much larger clone lies one base from this, so it may be a read error. The V gene is TRBV20-1, the J gene TRBJ2-2; a possible D gene is TRBD2 (5 bases). The CDR3 is 15 residues long. Germline V gene lookup returns CDR1 DFQATT and CDR2 SNEGSKA (reference sequence). CDR3 coding DNA: TGCAGTGCTAGAGGCCTTAAGGGAAACACCGGGGAGATGTTTTTT. It yields the protein CSARGLKGNTGEMFF.

Regarding this clonotype: At one end the junction does not follow the germline gene, possibly because of a read error. This chain connects TRBV4-1 to TRBJ1-2, with a tentative D call TRBD1 (5 bases). Germline V gene sequence: CDR1 MGHRA, CDR2 YSYEKL. The CDR3 has 15 residues. The CDR3 spells CAISQVGIGDYDYTF. The CDR3 DNA reads TGCGCCATCAGCCAAGTCGGGATAGGGGACTATGACTACACCTTC.

V gene TRBV11-3 combines with J gene TRBJ1-5, with D tentatively TRBD1 (5 bases). This CDR3 region has 17 residues. In germline, CDR1 is SGHNT, CDR2 YENEEA. V lost 9 bases, J lost 8 bases, and 29 bases lay in between. CDR3 in DNA: TGTGCCAGGAGCCCCCAAAGAGCATGCAGGGCCCCGGAGCCCCAGCATTTT. Protein: CARSPQRACRAPEPQHF.

A word on this clonotype: Since the CDR3 does not end with the conserved phenylalanine or tryptophan, this likely comes from a read error. V usage is TRBV29-1 and J usage is TRBJ2-5; D assignment may be TRBD1 or TRBD2 (5 bases each). This CDR3 region has 12 residues. Looked up from germline, CDR1 is SQVTM and CDR2 is ANQGSEA. The CDR3 region is CSVEELGEIQYI. CDR3 DNA sequence: TGCAGCGTCGAAGAATTGGGGGAGATCCAGTACATC.

This clonotype appeared a single time. A junction end diverges from the germline sequence, so it may reflect a read error. This chain connects TRBV4-3 to TRBJ2-7, with D perhaps TRBD1 (5 bases). Germline CDR1 reads LGHNA; CDR2 reads YSLEER. The CDR3 runs 16 residues. The DNA of the CDR3 is TGCGCCAGTAGCCAAGAAGATAGGGCAGGGATCCACGTGCAGTACTTT. As protein: CASSQEDRAGIHVQYF.

Only one count was recorded for this clonotype. The missing conserved phenylalanine or tryptophan at the end of this CDR3 makes a read error likely. Because the CDR3's place on the DNA is in doubt, the DNA is left out and the CDR3 is given as listed by TCRdb. The rearrangement links TRBV20-1 to TRBJ2-5; the D call in the table, TRBD2, was not verified against the DNA. The germline V gene encodes CDR1 DFQATT and CDR2 SNEGSKA (reference sequence). The CDR3 contains 13 residues when both ends are counted. CDR3 sequence reads: CSTSGGRQETQYV.

This sequence joins TRBV6-2 or TRBV6-3 and TRBJ2-3; TRBD2 matches 8 bases. CDR3 length: 17 residues. The J segment lost 0 bases and the V segment lost 7 bases, leaving 12 bases of the junction unmatched. Germline V gives CDR1 MNHEY, CDR2 SVGEGT. CDR3 sequence: CASNSGLAGSSTDTQYF. DNA of the CDR3: TGTGCCAGCAATTCGGGATTAGCGGGAAGTAGCACAGATACGCAGTATTTT.

This clonotype was observed a single time. Given a much more abundant clone one base away, this may be a read error. The gene calls are TRBV24-1 and TRBJ2-2, with a tentative D call TRBD2 (6 bases). The CDR3 runs 15 residues. The V gene's germline CDR1 is KGHDR and CDR2 SFDVKD. The CDR3, as DNA: TGTGCCACCAGTGATCTCACGCGAACAGCCGGGGGGCTGTTTTTT. It yields the protein CATSDLTRTAGGLFF.

In regard to this clonotype: Here the CDR3 omits its conserved ending phenylalanine or tryptophan, so a read error is the likely source. Because the CDR3's place on the DNA is in doubt, the DNA is left out and the CDR3 is given as listed by TCRdb. V usage is TRBV29-1 and J usage is TRBJ2-1. CDR1 is SQVTM and CDR2 is ANQGSEA in the germline V gene. The CDR3 has 9 amino acids, counting both end residues. The CDR3 here is CSVGDEHFL.